Listed below are T cell receptor beta chains from one sample, sequenced in a study of T cells in Graves' hyperthyroidism and ophthalmopathy. TCRdb re-derived calls from the multiplex PCR reads in MiXCR, one entry per CDR3 protein. This table holds about 300,000 distinct CDR3 sequences, less than 30% found once. Specimen: blood. The receptor set was obtained from a man aged 35 to 55 with Graves' hyperthyroidism that later progressed to Graves' ophthalmopathy. Both conserved end residues are part of each CDR3.

v_gene	j_gene	CDR3aa
TRBV7-8	TRBJ1-3	CASSLRGLGNTIYF
TRBV5-1	TRBJ2-5	CASSLKYSAGAGETQYF
TRBV9	TRBJ2-6	CASSVSASGANVLTF
TRBV2	TRBJ2-7	CASSVERSSYEQYF
TRBV20-1	TRBJ2-7	CSARSRTSVSYEQYF
TRBV3-1	TRBJ2-7	CASSLQGGHAYEQYF
TRBV28	TRBJ1-2	CASSLMRPPFHGYTF
TRBV12-3/TRBV12-4	TRBJ2-5	CASSLASGMQETQYF
TRBV12-3/TRBV12-4	TRBJ2-4	CASSPLGTGENIQYF
TRBV6-5	TRBJ2-7	CASRAGGRSGEQYF
TRBV7-9	TRBJ1-2	CASSLDGTYGYTF
TRBV27	TRBJ2-7	CASSWQEKTYEQYF
TRBV20-1	TRBJ2-2	CSAVRDSAGELFF
TRBV15	TRBJ1-2	CATSRDFGEEYGYTF
TRBV6-1	TRBJ2-2	CASTNVTGELFF
TRBV19	TRBJ2-2	CASSIDRGQFGELFF
TRBV7-8	TRBJ1-5	CASSHSGGLNSNQPQHF
TRBV29-1	TRBJ1-3	CSVETGTGGSGNTIYF
TRBV6-5	TRBJ2-5	CASSYRTSGETQYF
TRBV18	TRBJ1-1	CASSRDSPPNTEAFF
TRBV24-1	TRBJ1-2	CATERRTYGYTF
TRBV20-1	TRBJ1-5	CSARQGGNNQPQHF
TRBV6-2/TRBV6-3	TRBJ2-5	CASAKRVGGETQYF
TRBV12-3/TRBV12-4	TRBJ2-2	CASSLEGNTGELFF
TRBV7-2	TRBJ1-2	CASSSFYGYTF
TRBV30	TRBJ1-2	CAWRQGAAYGYTF
TRBV28	TRBJ1-2	CASRLMVGLNYGYTF
TRBV12-3/TRBV12-4	TRBJ2-2	CASSQTGDATGELFF